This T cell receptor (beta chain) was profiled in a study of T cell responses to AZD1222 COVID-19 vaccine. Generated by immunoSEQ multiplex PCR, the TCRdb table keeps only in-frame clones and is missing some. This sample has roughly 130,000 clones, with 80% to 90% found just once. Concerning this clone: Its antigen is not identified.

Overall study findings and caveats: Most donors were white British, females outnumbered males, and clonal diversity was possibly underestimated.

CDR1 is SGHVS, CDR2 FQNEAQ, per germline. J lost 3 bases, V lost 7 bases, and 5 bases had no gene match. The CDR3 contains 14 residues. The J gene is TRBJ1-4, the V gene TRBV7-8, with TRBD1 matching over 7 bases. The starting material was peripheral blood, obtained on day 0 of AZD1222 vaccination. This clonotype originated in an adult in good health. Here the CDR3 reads CASTLGQSNEKLFF. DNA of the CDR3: TGTGCCAGCACCCTGGGACAGTCTAATGAAAAACTGTTTTTT. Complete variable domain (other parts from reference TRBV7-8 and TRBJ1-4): GAGVSQSPRYKVAKRGQDVALRCDPISGHVSLFWYQQALGQGPEFLTYFQNEAQLDKSGLPSDRFFAERPEGSVSTLKIQRTQQEDSAVYLCASTLGQSNEKLFFGSGTQLSVL.